Presented here are 22 T cell receptor beta chains from one specimen sequenced in a study of CD8+CD57+ T cells in acquired aplastic anemia. Investigators profiled TCR beta VDJ and CDR3 from genomic DNA template. One entry per CDR3 protein results from TCRdb running MiXCR on the reads. The top ten hold around 45% of the sample, which has some 170,000 distinct CDR3 sequences, 71% seen once. Flow cytometry had shown expanded CD8+CD57+ cells in the patients chosen for sequencing. The sequencing input was sorted CD4+, CD8+, or CD8+CD57+ T cells (not recorded which) from PBMCs. The receptors derive from a human donor with aplastic anemia.

This clonotype was seen just once. CDR3 DNA: TGTGCCAGCAGAGGGGACAGGGGCATATATAATTCACCCCTCCACTTT. This sequence encodes CASRGDRGIYNSPLHF. The J gene is TRBJ1-6, the V gene TRBV2, with 10 bases that match TRBD1. Germline V gene data show CDR1 as SNHLY and CDR2 as FYNNEI. The trim removed 6 bases at V and 4 bases at J, leaving 6 bases unmatched. There are 16 residues in the CDR3.

The gene calls are TRBV5-1 and TRBJ1-3; no clear D. The CDR3 length is 14 residues. Germline lookup yields CDR1 SGHRS and CDR2 YFSETQ. Trimming took off 4 bases at V and 0 bases at J, with 8 bases between the two ends. CDR3 nucleotide sequence: TGCGCCAGCAGCCCGGAGGCCTCTGGAAACACCATATATTTT. This translates into CASSPEASGNTIYF.

This clonotype was counted only a few times. The final CDR3 position lacks the conserved phenylalanine or tryptophan, pointing to a likely read error. It is unclear where the CDR3 begins or ends on the DNA, so no DNA is shown, and the CDR3 is as TCRdb lists it. This chain uses TRBV10-1 with TRBJ2-6; the table gives TRBD2 as D, unverified against the DNA. Per germline, CDR1 WNHNN and CDR2 SYGVQD (reference sequence). Counting both end residues, the CDR3 totals 10 amino acids. The CDR3: CASSEGSSAV.

This chain links TRBV7-2 with TRBJ1-3; the D gene is possibly TRBD1 (6 bases). The CDR3 totals 16 residues. Germline lookup yields CDR1 SGHTA and CDR2 FQGNSA. V was pared by 2 bases and J by 10 bases, with 21 bases between. The CDR3 DNA is TGTGCCAGCAGCTTAACGAGCGGCAGGGGAGTCATTACCATATATTTT. This sequence encodes CASSLTSGRGVITIYF.

This sequence joins TRBV10-2 and TRBJ2-6; D unclear. The CDR3 is 15 residues long. Germline V lookup: CDR1 WSHSY, CDR2 SAAADI. V was shortened by 4 bases and J by 3 bases, with 10 bases between the two germline ends. The CDR3 DNA reads as TGCGCCAGCAGTGTTGGAGTATATGGGGCCAACGTCCTGACTTTC. This encodes CASSVGVYGANVLTF.

The chain has TRBV5-1 and TRBJ2-5; the match to TRBD2 covers 10 bases. After removal of 4 bases from V and 4 bases from J, the junction contained 4 bases not matched to a gene. From germline, CDR1 is SGHRS and CDR2 YFSETQ. The CDR3 has 14 residues. In nucleotides, the CDR3 is TGCGCCAGCAGCCTACTAGCGGGGTCAGAGACCCAGTACTTC. It is translated as CASSLLAGSETQYF.

The rearrangement uses TRBV29-1 and TRBJ2-7; 13 nucleotides line up with TRBD2. Unmatched junction bases numbered 6, after V lost 6 bases and J lost 4 bases. In germline, CDR1 is SQVTM, CDR2 ANQGSEA. There are 14 residues in the CDR3. The CDR3 loop is CSVGLAGDPYEQYF. CDR3 in DNA: TGCAGCGTCGGACTAGCGGGAGATCCTTACGAGCAGTACTTC.

Worth noting for this clonotype: The conserved phenylalanine or tryptophan normally closing the CDR3 is absent here, so this likely arose from a read error. The chain employs TRBV19 and TRBJ2-1, with TRBD2 matching over 10 bases. The CDR3 is made up of 15 amino acids. Germline V CDR1 and CDR2: LNHDA, SQIVND (reference sequence). V trimming: 2 bases; J trimming: 8 bases; junction bases outside the gene matches: 6. CDR3 region: CASSISSGGLHEQFY. The CDR3 coding sequence is TGTGCCAGTAGTATAAGTAGCGGGGGGCTCCATGAGCAGTTCTAC.

The chain has TRBV15 and TRBJ2-7, with D possibly TRBD1 on 6 matching bases. The CDR3 is 16 residues long. V gave up 0 bases and J gave up 6 bases, with 18 bases separating them. Germline CDR1 and CDR2: LNHNV and YYDKDF (reference sequence). CDR3 DNA: TGTGCCACCAGCAGAGATGTTTTTAGGGGGTCGGCCGAGCAGTACTTC. It is translated as CATSRDVFRGSAEQYF. Supplemented by reference TRBV15 and TRBJ2-7, the full variable domain reads DAMVIQNPRYQVTQFGKPVTLSCSQTLNHNVMYWYQQKSSQAPKLLFHYYDKDFNNEADTPDNFQSRRPNTSFCFLDIRSPGLGDTAMYLCATSRDVFRGSAEQYFGPGTRLTVT.

The V and J genes are TRBV10-1 and TRBJ2-7; 7 nucleotides agree with TRBD1. The CDR3 is made up of 17 amino acids. The V segment lost 3 bases and the J segment 3 bases; nucleotides outside the gene matches: 14. Germline lookup yields CDR1 WNHNN and CDR2 SYGVQD (reference sequence). CDR3 DNA: TGCGCCAGCAGTGAAAGGGATCCGACAGGGAACGGCTACGAGCAGTACTTC. Protein sequence: CASSERDPTGNGYEQYF.

This clonotype was found a few times. The V and J genes are TRBV20-1 and TRBJ1-1; D unresolved. The CDR3 totals 13 residues. Deletions cut 3 bases from V and 4 bases from J, with 12 bases between. Germline V gene data show CDR1 as DFQATT and CDR2 as SNEGSKA (reference sequence). The CDR3 here is CSARGLGGTEAFF. CDR3 nucleotide sequence: TGCAGTGCTAGGGGCTTAGGAGGCACTGAAGCTTTCTTT.

This clonotype is a singleton in its sample. J is TRBJ2-2 and V is TRBV10-3; no clear D gene. Trimming left V 7 bases short and J 5 bases short, with 11 bases between. Germline CDR1 ENHRY, CDR2 SYGVKD. CDR3 length: 13 amino acids. The CDR3 loop is CAIIRDATGELFF. CDR3 nucleotide sequence: TGTGCCATCATAAGGGATGCTACCGGGGAGCTGTTTTTT.

V gene TRBV2 combines with J gene TRBJ2-7; 7 nucleotides match TRBD1. CDR1 is SNHLY and CDR2 is FYNNEI in the germline V gene. J was trimmed by 2 bases and V by 2 bases; bases with no gene match: 3. This CDR3 contains 14 residues. In DNA form, the CDR3 reads TGTGCCAGCAGTGAATACAGGGGTACCTACGAGCAGTACTTC. Its translation is CASSEYRGTYEQYF.

This clonotype has a single count. This chain joins TRBV5-1 and TRBJ2-7; D is perhaps TRBD2 (6 bases). Trimming cost V 1 base and J 0 bases, with 11 bases left between them. The CDR3 extends over 15 amino acids. Per germline, CDR1 SGHRS and CDR2 YFSETQ. In DNA form, the CDR3 reads TGCGCCAGCAGCTTGTGGGGGGAGTACTCCTACGAGCAGTACTTC. Translating it yields CASSLWGEYSYEQYF.

The J gene is TRBJ1-2, the V gene TRBV27; TRBD1 is a possible D gene (5 bases). Germline CDR1 is MNHEY and CDR2 is SMNVEV (reference sequence). V lost 4 bases, J lost 1 base, and 10 bases lay in between. This CDR3 spans 14 amino acids. The CDR3 sequence is CASSSGQGNYGYTF. Written as DNA, the CDR3 is TGTGCCAGCAGTTCGGGGCAGGGTAACTATGGCTACACCTTC.

The chain is built from TRBV7-2 and TRBJ2-7, with D possibly matching TRBD1 (5 bases). With 2 bases removed from V and 0 bases from J, the gap between germline ends came to 11 bases. Germline CDR1 reads SGHTA; CDR2 reads FQGNSA. This CDR3 has 15 amino acids. The CDR3 reads CASSLHQGSSYEQYF. CDR3 bases: TGTGCCAGCAGCTTACACCAGGGCAGCTCCTACGAGCAGTACTTC.

This chain links TRBV2 with TRBJ1-1; 7 bases line up with TRBD1. Losses at the gene ends were 8 bases for V and 3 bases for J; bases not matched to a gene: 9. Germline V lookup: CDR1 SNHLY, CDR2 FYNNEI. The CDR3 is 14 residues long. CDR3 loop: CASGRRGLYTEAFF. In nucleotides, the CDR3 is TGTGCCAGCGGCCGAAGGGGGCTTTACACTGAAGCTTTCTTT.

The chain carries TRBV16 and TRBJ2-7; no reliable D call. Germline V gene sequence: CDR1 KGHSY, CDR2 FQNENV. This CDR3 spans 11 amino acids. Trimming cost V 4 bases and J 6 bases, with 7 bases left between them. The CDR3 here is CASSLHTEQYF. The CDR3 DNA follows: TGTGCCAGCAGCCTTCACACCGAGCAGTACTTC.

The rearrangement uses TRBV19 and TRBJ2-7, with D possibly TRBD1 on 6 matching bases. V gave up 4 bases and J gave up 5 bases, with 15 bases separating them. Germline loops: CDR1 LNHDA, CDR2 SQIVND (reference sequence). The CDR3 runs to 14 residues. The CDR3 DNA reads TGTGCCAGTAGTACAAAAGGGGGTACCCACGAGCAGTACTTC. Its translation is CASSTKGGTHEQYF.

The V gene is TRBV13, the J gene TRBJ2-1, with 8 bases that match TRBD2. The V and J ends lost 5 bases and 4 bases, in that order; junction bases with no gene match: 10. This CDR3 is 16 amino acids long. Germline V gene lookup returns CDR1 PRHDT and CDR2 FYEKMQ (reference sequence). The CDR3 bases are TGTGCCAGCAGCCCTAGTCGTAGCGGGGATTACAATGAGCAGTTCTTC. Translation: CASSPSRSGDYNEQFF.

This chain connects TRBV6-1 to TRBJ2-7; the match to TRBD2 covers 7 bases. CDR1 and CDR2 from the germline V gene are MNHNS and SASEGT. The CDR3 extends over 14 amino acids. Trimming cost V 8 bases and J 0 bases; bases outside gene matches: 7. This CDR3 reads CASRLAVGSYEQYF. The CDR3 coding sequence is TGTGCCAGCCGCCTAGCGGTCGGCTCCTACGAGCAGTACTTC.

The count of this clonotype is one. The J gene is TRBJ2-7, the V gene TRBV20-1; 9 bases agree with TRBD2. CDR1 DFQATT and CDR2 SNEGSKA come from the germline V gene (reference sequence). V gave up 2 bases and J gave up 3 bases; unmatched junction bases: 8. This CDR3 region has 15 residues. In DNA, the CDR3 is TGCAGTGCTAGAATGCTAGCGGGGTTAAGCTACGAGCAGTACTTC. Encoded protein: CSARMLAGLSYEQYF.